This TCR beta chain was found in a study of OX40 agonist ivuxolimab in advanced cancers. Study-level background: It was permissible to have had prior anti-PD-1, anti-PD-L1 or anti-CTLA-4 therapy, and over 35% had some. Partial responses were observed in three patients, of whom one had hepatocellular carcinoma and two had cutaneous melanoma.

The CDR3 extends over 12 amino acids. Germline V gene lookup returns CDR1 GTSNPN and CDR2 SVGIG (reference sequence). V lost 0 bases to trimming and J lost 7 bases, with 9 bases between them. This table comes from immunoSEQ multiplex PCR, and its TCRdb copy is limited to in-frame clones, with some not included. In the table there are 50,000 to 55,000 clones, approximately 91% of which are singletons. This chain joins TRBV30 and TRBJ1-2; D possibly corresponds to TRBD1 (5 bases). The sample in question was CD4+ or CD8+ T cells sorted from blood, obtained in a trial of the OX40 agonist ivuxolimab. This clonotype was obtained from an adult with an advanced solid tumor such as melanoma, head and neck, liver or kidney cancer. This CDR3 is CAWSVPQGGYTF. The CDR3 DNA sequence: TGTGCCTGGAGTGTACCCCAGGGTGGCTACACCTTC.